A selection of T cell receptor beta chains follows, all from one sample in a study of tissue T cells after allogeneic stem cell transplantation. Using immunoSEQ multiplex PCR, the repertoire was profiled, and TCRdb retains in-frame clones only, with some absent. The repertoire holds about 6,300 clones, with 70% as singletons. Here the sequenced sample was tissue from the rectum, taken at autopsy. These receptors were taken from a woman aged 18 to 55 with breast cancer. Each CDR3 is given with its conserved first and last residue. The D gene is left open where the match is weak. Rows give clone size only sometimes, using once, few, many, or a class for an expanded clone.

>14|TRBV15|TRBJ2-7|.|.
CATSPGSSSYEQYF
TGTGCCACCAGCCCCGGCAGTAGCTCCTACGAGCAGTACTTC
>19|TRBV3-1/TRBV3-2|TRBJ2-1|TRBD2|few
CASSLWGTSGRTGYNEQFF
TGTGCCAGCAGCCTTTGGGGGACTAGCGGGAGGACGGGCTACAATGAGCAGTTCTTC
>15|TRBV28|TRBJ2-1|TRBD2|once
CASSLLGLDDNEQFF
TGTGCCAGCAGTTTATTGGGACTAGACGACAATGAGCAGTTCTTC
>11|TRBV7-2|TRBJ2-3|.|few
CASSFVDTQYF
TGTGCCAGCAGCTTTGTAGATACGCAGTATTTT
>15|TRBV15|TRBJ2-1|TRBD2|once
CATSRDRAGGNEQFF
TGTGCCACCAGCAGAGATCGGGCGGGAGGCAATGAGCAGTTCTTC
>15|TRBV6-5|TRBJ1-6|TRBD1|.
CASFWGTTGFQPLHF
TGTGCCAGCTTTTGGGGGACGACAGGGTTTCAACCCCTCCACTTT
>18|TRBV6-2/TRBV6-3|TRBJ2-5|.|once
CASSYSGRRRGTGETQYF
TGTGCCAGCAGTTACTCGGGCCGGCGGAGAGGAACTGGGGAGACCCAGTACTTC
>12|TRBV2|TRBJ2-5|.|.
CASGAVQETQYF
TGTGCCAGCGGGGCAGTCCAAGAGACCCAGTACTTC
>14|TRBV5-1|TRBJ1-1|.|.
CASSLGGGGTEAFF
TGCGCCAGCAGCTTGGGTGGAGGGGGGACTGAAGCTTTCTTT
>13|TRBV10-2|TRBJ1-6|.|few
CASSEVYNSPLHF
TGCGCCAGCAGTGAGGTCTATAATTCACCCCTCCACTTT
>14|TRBV7-2|TRBJ2-7|.|medium-sized
CASSLYGSTHEQYF
TGTGCCAGCAGCTTATACGGGAGTACCCACGAGCAGTACTTC
>13|TRBV7-9|TRBJ2-5|.|.
CASSEDIEETQYF
TGTGCCAGCAGCGAAGACATCGAAGAGACCCAGTACTTC
>13|TRBV7-8|TRBJ2-1|.|once
CASSFTVDNEQFF
TGTGCCAGCAGCTTCACCGTGGACAATGAGCAGTTCTTC
>14|TRBV15|TRBJ2-7|.|once
CATSRDRESYEQYF
TGTGCCACCAGCAGAGATAGGGAATCCTACGAGCAGTACTTC
>12|TRBV3-1/TRBV3-2|TRBJ1-1|.|.
CASSHTGREAFF
TGTGCCAGCAGCCATACCGGGAGAGAGGCTTTCTTT
>13|TRBV7-3|TRBJ1-1|.|.
CASSREVSTEAFF
TGTGCCAGCAGCCGTGAAGTGTCCACTGAAGCTTTCTTT
>16|TRBV24-1|TRBJ2-2|.|.
CATSDRLASNTGELFF
TGTGCCACCAGTGATAGGCTAGCGTCGAACACCGGGGAGCTGTTTTTT
>14|TRBV20-1|TRBJ2-2|.|.
CSASLATGTGELFF
TGCAGTGCTAGTTTAGCCACGGGGACCGGGGAGCTGTTTTTT
>18|TRBV11-3|TRBJ2-4|TRBD2|.
CASSLGTSEGRAKNIQYF
TGTGCCAGCAGCCTCGGGACTAGCGAGGGGCGGGCCAAAAACATTCAGTACTTC
>13|TRBV7-2|TRBJ1-1|.|.
CASSGGMITEAFF
TGTGCCAGCAGCGGGGGAATGATCACTGAAGCTTTCTTT
>12|TRBV30|TRBJ1-1|.|.
CAWSPRRTEAFF
TGTGCCTGGAGCCCCAGACGTACTGAAGCTTTCTTT
>17|TRBV6-2/TRBV6-3|TRBJ1-5|.|.
CASSYPSDGFSNQPQHF
TGTGCCAGCAGTTACCCCTCGGATGGATTTAGCAATCAGCCCCAGCATTTT
>13|TRBV5-4|TRBJ1-1|.|.
CASRGGRITEAFF
TGTGCCAGCAGGGGAGGGAGAATCACTGAAGCTTTCTTT
>14|TRBV6-4|TRBJ2-3|TRBD1|once
CASSDGQGADTQYF
TGTGCCAGCAGTGACGGACAGGGGGCAGATACGCAGTATTTT
>15|TRBV9|TRBJ2-3|TRBD2|.
CASSAGTSGGDTQYF
TGTGCCAGCAGCGCCGGGACTAGCGGGGGAGATACGCAGTATTTT
>15|TRBV3-1/TRBV3-2|TRBJ2-4|.|.
CASSYLVPLKNIQYF
TGTGCCAGCAGCTATTTGGTCCCATTAAAAAACATTCAGTACTTC
>13|TRBV10-3|TRBJ1-5|TRBD1|.
CAISREQGWPQHF
TGTGCCATCAGTCGGGAACAGGGGTGGCCCCAGCATTTT
>18|TRBV27|TRBJ1-2|.|few
CASSPYPWTEEENYGYTF
TGTGCCAGCAGTCCTTACCCCTGGACAGAGGAAGAGAACTATGGCTACACCTTC
>16|TRBV4-3|TRBJ2-7|TRBD1|few
CASSHDRELPAYEQYF
TGCGCCAGCAGCCATGACAGGGAGCTACCGGCCTACGAGCAGTACTTC
>13|TRBV2|TRBJ2-1|.|.
CASSEAGGAPKFF
TGTGCCAGCAGTGAAGCGGGGGGCGCCCCCAAGTTCTTC
>14|TRBV7-2|TRBJ2-5|TRBD2|.
CASSRTSVQETQYF
TGTGCCAGCAGCCGGACTAGCGTTCAAGAGACCCAGTACTTC
>15|TRBV9|TRBJ2-2|TRBD1|.
CASSPQDRETGELFF
TGTGCCAGCAGCCCCCAGGACAGGGAGACCGGGGAGCTGTTTTTT
>13|TRBV6-5|TRBJ2-7|.|.
CASSSTASYEQYF
TGTGCCAGCAGTAGTACAGCCAGCTACGAGCAGTACTTC
>15|TRBV28|TRBJ2-7|TRBD1|.
CASSPSDRASSEQYF
TGTGCCAGCAGTCCCTCAGACAGGGCTTCCTCCGAGCAGTACTTC
>16|TRBV7-3|TRBJ2-2|TRBD1|.
CASSPSSAGTGRELFF
TGTGCCAGCAGCCCCTCCTCCGCCGGGACAGGGAGGGAGCTGTTTTTT
>12|TRBV28|TRBJ1-5|.|.
CASSLPGQPQHF
TGTGCCAGCAGTCTACCGGGGCAGCCCCAGCATTTT